This T cell receptor (beta chain) was captured by sequencing in a study of high-grade serous ovarian cancer treatment subgroups. Study-wide context: Mean per sample: around 14,000 reads, some 7,500 unique TCR beta rearrangements. Overall study findings and caveats: Same-patient tumor repertoires overlapped at roughly 0.1 to 0.79; different patients barely overlapped. TCR clonal relatedness correlated positively with neoantigen level.

Profiled with immunoSEQ multiplex PCR; TCRdb holds only in-frame clones, not every one. The table records around 9,600 clones, approximately 91% of them present only once. The CDR3 runs 17 residues. Trimming cost V 5 bases and J 2 bases, with 22 bases left between them. Germline V gene sequence: CDR1 MRHNA, CDR2 SNTAGT. Tumor tissue was taken before any definitive surgery or chemotherapy was given. A remark on this clone: No antigen is known for it.

The TCR sequence derives from a human donor with high-grade serous ovarian cancer. Specimen: tumor tissue. The J gene is TRBJ2-7, the V gene TRBV6-4; D is possibly TRBD1 (5 bases). CDR3 nucleotide sequence: TGTGCCAGCAGTTGGGGCGAAAGGTGTCGAGAAGCCTACGAGCAGTACTTC. Translating gives CASSWGERCREAYEQYF.